These 23 T cell receptor beta chains were all obtained from the same sample, sequenced in a study of CD8+ T cells in alopecia areata. Sequencing relied on a cDNA template that was reverse transcribed from extracted RNA. Profiling relied on immunoSEQ multiplex PCR, and the TCRdb table lists in-frame clones only, not all of them. This repertoire holds about 110,000 clones, and none appear only once. Sequencing was performed on lesional skin. These receptors all stem from a C3H/HeJ mouse with alopecia areata. Mice of this strain are of MHC haplotype H2-k.

Only a few counts were recorded for this clone. All gene names here are mouse names. The read terminates 4 residues ahead of where the CDR3 ends, so the germline J gene completes it. This chain connects TRBV13-2 to TRBJ1-2; TRBD1 matches 7 bases. The CDR3 contains 14 residues. Germline V gene data show CDR1 as NNHNN and CDR2 as SYGAGS (reference sequence). J lost 1 base, V lost 3 bases, and 3 bases had no gene match. Incomplete CDR3 DNA: TGTGCCAGCGGTGGGGACAGAATAAACTCC. It yields the protein CASGGDRINS. The CDR3 as a whole reads CASGGDRINSDYTF.

Comments on this clone: Gene names and germline match the mouse. The DNA ends 4 residues before the CDR3 does, and the rest of the CDR3 is filled in from the germline J gene. The chain has TRBV17 and TRBJ2-5, with 9 bases that match TRBD2. This CDR3 region has 14 residues. Germline assignment: CDR1 MNHDT and CDR2 YYDKIL. V lost 7 bases and J lost 1; bases outside the gene matches: 3. CDR3 loop: CASKRLGDQDTQYF. The DNA read from the CDR3 is TGTGCTAGCAAGAGACTGGGGGACCAAGAC. The complete variable domain, with remaining parts taken from reference TRBV17 and TRBJ2-5, reads DTTVKQNPRYKLARVGKPVNLICSQTMNHDTMYWYQKKPNQAPKLLLFYYDKILNREADTFEKFQSSRPNNSFCSLYIGSAGLEYSAMYLCASKRLGDQDTQYFGPGTRLLVL.

This clone was recorded at least ten times. The protein given in TCRdb and the translation of the DNA differ at residue 13, and the sequence presented here derives from the DNA. Each gene name is a mouse one. Read sequence stops 3 residues before the CDR3 end, and the germline J gene provides the missing end. The chain links TRBV13-3 to TRBJ1-3, with TRBD1 as a possible D gene (6 bases). Germline V CDR1 and CDR2: NNHDY, SYVADS. Trimming took off 6 bases at V and 0 bases at J, with 16 bases between the two ends. This CDR3 comprises 16 residues. The covered CDR3 bases are TGTGCCAGCATGAAGAGGGACAAAAATTCTGGAAATACG. Protein: CASMKRDKNSGNT. From start to end, the CDR3 is CASMKRDKNSGNTLYF.

This clone was seen ten or more times. Genes and germline are mouse. The CDR3 end falls 4 residues outside the read, so it is completed with the germline J gene. The chain joins TRBV19 to TRBJ2-1; 9 bases fit TRBD2. V shed 4 bases and J 1 base; nucleotides not matched to a gene: 3. Per the germline V gene, CDR1 is FNHDT and CDR2 is SITEND (reference sequence). This CDR3 is built from 15 residues. The sequenced CDR3 bases are TGTGCCAGCAGTCGGGACTGGGAAAACTATGCT. Amino acids: CASSRDWENYA. From start to end, the CDR3 is CASSRDWENYAEQFF.

This clone was counted a few times. Germline and genes here are mouse. The read ends 4 residues shy of where the CDR3 ends; the end is completed using the germline J gene. The V call is TRBV13-3, the J call TRBJ2-4, with D uncertain. V lost 0 bases and J lost 0, with 8 bases in between. The CDR3 totals 15 residues. Looked up from germline, CDR1 is NNHDY and CDR2 is SYVADS. CDR3: CASSDATKSQNTLYF. The part of the CDR3 DNA that was read is TGTGCCAGCAGTGATGCTACAAAAAGTCAAAAC.

Regarding this clone: Genes here carry mouse names. The CDR3 is cut off 4 residues early in the read; its end comes from the germline J gene. This sequence joins TRBV19 and TRBJ2-3; 8 bases match TRBD2. Looked up from germline, CDR1 is FNHDT and CDR2 is SITEND (reference sequence). The CDR3 covers 13 residues. V trimming: 5 bases; J trimming: 1 base; junction bases outside the gene matches: 0. CDR3 sequence: CASRLGGAETLYF. The part of the CDR3 DNA that was read is TGTGCCAGCAGACTGGGGGGTGCAGAA.

This clone has more than one count but fewer than ten. There is a difference at residue 12 between the TCRdb protein and the DNA translation, so the protein given here was translated from the DNA. Genes and germline are mouse. The read halts 3 residues ahead of the CDR3 end, with the missing end drawn from the germline J gene. This chain connects TRBV13-3 to TRBJ1-3, with D maybe TRBD1 (6 bases). Looked up from germline, CDR1 is NNHDY and CDR2 is SYVADS. V was shortened by 2 bases and J by 3 bases, with 12 bases between the two germline ends. The CDR3 covers 15 residues. The CDR3 bases that were read are TGTGCCAGCAGTGAAGTGCAGGGGCTTGGAAATACG. It codes for CASSEVQGLGNT. The CDR3 in full is CASSEVQGLGNTLYF.

This clone came up a few times. At residue 11, the TCRdb protein and translated DNA are inconsistent; the protein given comes from the DNA. Mouse gene names and germline throughout. The read finishes 3 residues shy of the CDR3 end, and the germline J gene is used to complete it. The rearrangement links TRBV13-3 to TRBJ1-6; D remains unclear. TRBJ1-6 is noted as an ORF with a role that remains uncertain. CDR3 size: 14 residues. In germline, CDR1 is NNHDY, CDR2 SYVADS. Trimming shortened V by 5 bases and J by 3 bases, and 9 bases separated the two germline ends. This chain's CDR3 is CASRSWDYNSPLYF. The sequenced part of the CDR3 DNA is TGTGCCAGCAGGAGCTGGGACTATAATTCGCCC.

This clone was counted between two and nine times. The listed genes are named as in mouse. The read ends 4 residues before the CDR3 terminus; that terminus is restored from the germline J gene. The chain couples TRBV13-3 to TRBJ2-3; D gene uncertain. The CDR3 totals 15 residues. Germline assignment: CDR1 NNHDY and CDR2 SYVADS. The V and J ends lost 3 bases and 0 bases respectively, with 11 bases between them. The DNA read from the CDR3 is TGTGCCAGCAGTGGCCAGATATCTAGTGCAGAA. Its protein is CASSGQISSAE. In full, the CDR3 is CASSGQISSAETLYF.

With respect to this clone: Gene names denote mouse genes. Read data end 4 residues before the CDR3 end; the end is taken from the germline J gene. The V call is TRBV13-3, the J call TRBJ1-1; 9 nucleotides align to TRBD1. J lost 3 bases, V lost 1 base, and 7 bases had no gene match. CDR3 length: 16 residues. CDR1 is NNHDY, CDR2 SYVADS, per germline. The CDR3 DNA, read in part, is TGTGCCAGCAGTGATATTAGGGACAGGGTCCACACA. As protein: CASSDIRDRVHT. In full, the CDR3 reads CASSDIRDRVHTEVFF.

As for this clone: Here the gene names and germline are mouse. Coverage ceases 4 residues before the CDR3 finishes, and the germline J gene fills in the end. The V and J genes are TRBV13-2 and TRBJ2-7; 7 nucleotides agree with TRBD1. After removal of 1 base from V and 0 bases from J, the junction contained 4 bases not matched to a gene. Per germline, CDR1 NNHNN and CDR2 SYGAGS (reference sequence). The CDR3 spans 15 residues. The CDR3 loop reads CASGDWDSSSYEQYF. Incomplete CDR3 DNA: TGTGCCAGCGGTGATTGGGACAGTAGCTCCTAT.

On this clone: Mouse gene names apply. The read halts 4 residues ahead of the CDR3 end, with the missing end drawn from the germline J gene. The chain uses TRBV19 and TRBJ2-7; 10 bases are shared with TRBD2. Germline V gives CDR1 FNHDT, CDR2 SITEND (reference sequence). There are 15 residues in the CDR3. The V gene end was trimmed by 5 bases and the J gene end by 0 bases; junction bases not matched to a gene: 5. This CDR3 is CASRRDWGLSYEQYF. CDR3 bases read: TGTGCCAGCAGACGGGACTGGGGCCTCTCCTAT.

Note on this clone: The gene symbols are mouse symbols. The sequence runs out 4 residues before the end of the CDR3; the remainder is reconstructed from the germline J gene. This chain uses TRBV13-1 with TRBJ2-1, with TRBD1 identical over 10 bases. CDR3 length equals 14 residues. Germline values: CDR1 NSHNY, CDR2 SYGAGN. The chain's CDR3 is CASSGRDRGPEQFF. The part of the CDR3 DNA that was read is TGTGCCAGCAGTGGTCGGGACAGGGGACCT.

On this clone itself: Any gene name here is a mouse gene name. Read coverage stops 4 residues before the CDR3 terminus; the germline J gene supplies the remainder. The chain has TRBV1 and TRBJ1-1; D remains ambiguous. Germline V gene sequence: CDR1 NSQYPW, CDR2 LRSPGD (reference sequence). This CDR3 is built from 16 residues. V dropped 0 bases and J dropped 0 bases, with 11 bases sitting between them. CDR3 sequence reads: CTCSADRNNANTEVFF. CDR3 DNA (partial): TGCACCTGCAGTGCAGATAGAAACAATGCAAACACA.

This clone was detected a few times. The gene names given are mouse names. The CDR3 is cut off 4 residues early in the read; its end comes from the germline J gene. The chain uses TRBV17 and TRBJ1-1, with D possibly matching TRBD1 (6 bases). V was cut by 5 bases and J by 3 bases, with 19 bases left in between. The CDR3 is 16 residues long. Germline V gene sequence: CDR1 MNHDT, CDR2 YYDKIL. The part of the CDR3 DNA that was read is TGTGCTAGCAGTTCTCGACTGGGGGGGCCCCACACA. Translation: CASSSRLGGPHT. The CDR3, in full, reads CASSSRLGGPHTEVFF.

For this clone: At residue 12, the TCRdb amino acid sequence and the translated nucleotide sequence differ, so the protein here is the DNA translation. Since a much larger clone is just one base distant, this may be a read error. Germline and genes: mouse. With the read ending 3 residues before the CDR3 end, the germline J gene is used to fill in that end. The V call is TRBV13-1, the J call TRBJ1-6, with 10 bases identical to TRBD1. TRBJ1-6 is an ORF for which the function is uncertain. V lost 5 bases and J lost 5; bases outside the gene matches: 4. The CDR3 has 15 residues. Germline CDR1 and CDR2: NSHNY and SYGAGN. The sequenced part of the CDR3 DNA is TGTGCCAGCAGGACCGGGACAGGGGATAATTCGCCC. Translated, it gives CASRTGTGDNSP. The complete CDR3 protein is CASRTGTGDNSPLYF.

In the case of this clone: Gene names are the mouse ones. The read halts 4 residues ahead of the CDR3 end, with the missing end drawn from the germline J gene. The rearrangement uses TRBV14 and TRBJ2-5; 7 nucleotides agree with TRBD1. This CDR3 region has 14 residues. The germline gives CDR1 SGHDT, CDR2 FRDEAV. The J segment lost 1 base and the V segment lost 3 bases, leaving 2 bases of the junction unmatched. The part of the CDR3 DNA that was read is TGTGCCAGCAGTTCTGACAGGGACCAAGAC. It encodes CASSSDRDQD. The full-length CDR3 reads as CASSSDRDQDTQYF.

In the case of this clone: Gene names are the mouse ones. The CDR3 end falls 4 residues outside the read, so it is completed with the germline J gene. The V call is TRBV19, the J call TRBJ2-5; D may be TRBD1 (5 bases). Trimming took 5 bases from V and 0 from J, leaving 16 bases between them. Germline assignment: CDR1 FNHDT and CDR2 SITEND (reference sequence). This CDR3 is built from 16 residues. The CDR3 spells CASSPRQNFNQDTQYF. The DNA read from the CDR3 is TGTGCCAGCAGCCCCCGACAGAATTTTAACCAAGAC.

This clone was found a few times. Gene names denote mouse genes. The CDR3 is cut off 4 residues early in the read; its end comes from the germline J gene. The chain links TRBV13-1 to TRBJ2-4; 10 nucleotides agree with TRBD2. Germline values: CDR1 NSHNY, CDR2 SYGAGN. The CDR3 loop spans 16 amino acids. J gave up 2 bases and V 1 base, and 4 bases lay outside the gene matches. The CDR3 sequence is CASSDLGGRDQNTLYF. Incomplete CDR3 DNA: TGTGCCAGCAGTGATCTGGGGGGGCGCGATCAAAAC.

A word on this clone: Genes here carry mouse names. The DNA ends 4 residues before the CDR3 does, and the rest of the CDR3 is filled in from the germline J gene. V and J are TRBV1 and TRBJ1-2, with 7 bases matching TRBD1. V was pared by 3 bases and J by 0 bases, with 7 bases of the junction left unmatched. This CDR3 spans 16 amino acids. CDR1 is NSQYPW and CDR2 is LRSPGD in the germline V gene (reference sequence). CDR3 DNA (partial): TGCACCTGCAGTGCTCCCCGACAGGGTGCAAACTCC. It is translated as CTCSAPRQGANS. The entire CDR3 protein is CTCSAPRQGANSDYTF.

This clone was seen a handful of times. Gene names and germline refer to mouse. Read sequence stops 4 residues before the CDR3 end, and the germline J gene provides the missing end. The V and J genes are TRBV19 and TRBJ2-7; TRBD2 matches 10 bases. This CDR3 comprises 15 residues. J gave up 0 bases and V 4 bases, and 4 bases lay outside the gene matches. Germline V gene sequence: CDR1 FNHDT, CDR2 SITEND (reference sequence). Incomplete CDR3 DNA: TGTGCCAGCAGTGACTGGGGGGCCCCCTCCTAT. This codes for CASSDWGAPSY. In full, the CDR3 is CASSDWGAPSYEQYF.

This clone was counted a few times. Mouse gene names apply. The read is 4 residues too short to cover the CDR3 end, so that end is filled in from the germline J gene. The chain carries TRBV14 and TRBJ1-1, with a tentative D call TRBD1 (6 bases). Germline V CDR1 and CDR2: SGHDT, FRDEAV. CDR3 size: 13 residues. CDR3: CASSLKPRGEVFF. CDR3 DNA, as far as it was read: TGTGCCAGCAGTTTAAAACCCAGGGGA.

This clone was counted between two and nine times. The protein listed by TCRdb differs at residue 12 from the translated DNA, so the DNA translation is shown. The gene names given are mouse names. Coverage ceases 3 residues before the CDR3 finishes, and the germline J gene fills in the end. The V and J genes are TRBV19 and TRBJ1-6; a possible D gene is TRBD1 (5 bases). TRBJ1-6 is an ORF; its function is uncertain. Germline V lookup: CDR1 FNHDT, CDR2 SITEND (reference sequence). This CDR3 has 15 amino acids. V dropped 2 bases and J dropped 3 bases, with 9 bases sitting between them. The DNA read from the CDR3 is TGTGCCAGCAGTATTGTTCAGGGCTATAATTCGCCC. Translated: CASSIVQGYNSP. The CDR3 in full is CASSIVQGYNSPLYF.